One and the same sample provided the 14 T cell receptor beta chains below, sequenced in a study of regulatory T cells in long-lasting Graves disease. TCR beta libraries were built with iRepertoire HTBI primers and Arm-PCR of CDR3 regions. TCRdb reprocessed the multiplex PCR reads via MiXCR and lists one record per CDR3 protein. The data contain more than 650,000 distinct CDR3 sequences, around 30% of them singletons. Time point reported: persistent/refractory GD, antithyroid drugs over 5 years with positive TRAb. Preparation of the TCR library used RNA extracted from PBMCs. This material consisted of peripheral blood mononuclear cells (PBMCs), taken when the disease was refractory, from a patient treated with antithyroid drugs. The receptors stem from a female donor with Graves disease.

This clonotype was observed a few times. The rearrangement links TRBV12-3 or TRBV12-4 to TRBJ2-7; either TRBD1 or TRBD2 may fit D (5 bases each). The CDR3 is 15 amino acids. With 7 bases removed from V and 0 bases from J, the gap between germline ends came to 16 bases. CDR3 DNA sequence: TGTGCCAGCAAGCCGCCGGGACGGAACTCCTACGAGCAGTACTTC. Protein: CASKPPGRNSYEQYF.

The chain is built from TRBV30 and TRBJ1-1; D not resolved. Germline CDR1 reads GTSNPN; CDR2 reads SVGIG (reference sequence). The CDR3 covers 11 residues. V lost 3 bases and J lost 6, with 8 bases in between. The CDR3 sequence: CAWSSGAEAFF. The CDR3 region has the DNA TGTGCCTGGAGCTCTGGGGCTGAAGCTTTCTTT.

On this clonotype: An end of the junction does not agree with germline; a read error may underlie this. The genes are TRBV28 and TRBJ1-1; no firm D call. The CDR3 has 14 residues. CDR1 is MDHEN, CDR2 SYDVKM, per germline. The CDR3 DNA reads as TGTGCCAGCAGTTTATTAGATCCGAACACTAAAGCTTTCTTT. It is translated as CASSLLDPNTKAFF.

This clonotype was found a few times. The V and J genes are TRBV20-1 and TRBJ2-2; D is uncertain. V shed 3 bases and J shed 5 bases, with 10 bases lying between them. The CDR3 is made up of 13 amino acids. Looked up from germline, CDR1 is DFQATT and CDR2 is SNEGSKA (reference sequence). The CDR3 nucleotides read TGCAGTGCTAGGGTGACAAGTACCGGGGAGCTGTTTTTT. Encoded protein: CSARVTSTGELFF.

The V and J genes are TRBV20-1 and TRBJ1-4; no definite D call. The CDR3 is 15 amino acids. Germline CDR1 is DFQATT and CDR2 is SNEGSKA (reference sequence). The V end was cut by 0 bases, the J end by 0 bases, with 8 bases between. The CDR3 sequence: CSARDIRPTNEKLFF. As DNA, the CDR3 is TGCAGTGCTAGAGATATAAGACCAACTAATGAAAAACTGTTTTTT.

CDR3 loop: CASSSQGAGVQPQHF. The CDR3 DNA reads TGTGCCAGTAGTTCGCAGGGGGCGGGGGTTCAGCCCCAGCATTTT. V gene TRBV19 combines with J gene TRBJ1-5, with 8 bases identical to TRBD1. J was trimmed by 6 bases and V by 5 bases; bases with no gene match: 9. CDR3 size: 15 residues. The germline V gene encodes CDR1 LNHDA and CDR2 SQIVND (reference sequence).

Many counts were recorded for this clonotype. V gene TRBV29-1 combines with J gene TRBJ1-2; 7 bases are a match to TRBD1. The germline gives CDR1 SQVTM, CDR2 ANQGSEA. The CDR3 loop spans 14 amino acids. V was clipped by 6 bases and J by 4 bases; unmatched bases: 11. The CDR3 is CSVDTTGDGYGYTF. The DNA of the CDR3 is TGCAGCGTGGATACTACAGGGGATGGCTATGGCTACACCTTC.

This clonotype was observed a handful of times. The chain links TRBV6-1 to TRBJ1-5, with no clear D. V was trimmed by 6 bases and J by 0 bases, leaving 12 bases between them. The CDR3 is 15 residues long. Germline CDR1 and CDR2: MNHNS and SASEGT. CDR3 DNA: TGTGCCAGCAGAGGACGGCTAACTAGCAATCAGCCCCAGCATTTT. It codes for CASRGRLTSNQPQHF.

Note on this clonotype: The final CDR3 position lacks the conserved phenylalanine or tryptophan, pointing to a likely read error. The rearrangement uses TRBV6-5 and TRBJ2-2; D unclear. Germline V gives CDR1 MNHEY, CDR2 SVGAGI. V was shortened by 4 bases and J by 0 bases, with 6 bases between the two germline ends. The CDR3 contains 14 residues. The CDR3 here is CASSLGTNTGELFS. The CDR3, as DNA: TGTGCCAGCAGTTTGGGGACGAACACCGGGGAGCTGTTTTCT.

The chain couples TRBV27 to TRBJ1-4; 11 nucleotides line up with TRBD1. Germline V gives CDR1 MNHEY, CDR2 SMNVEV (reference sequence). Trimming removed 2 bases from V and 0 bases from J; junction bases left unmatched: 5. The CDR3 length is 18 residues. This CDR3 is CASSLRGQGAATNEKLFF. The CDR3 DNA sequence: TGTGCCAGCAGTTTACGCGGACAGGGGGCTGCAACTAATGAAAAACTGTTTTTT. The full variable domain, rest sourced from reference TRBV27 and TRBJ1-4, is EAQVTQNPRYLITVTGKKLTVTCSQNMNHEYMSWYRQDPGLGLRQIYYSMNVEVTDKGDVPEGYKVSRKEKRNFPLILESPSPNQTSLYFCASSLRGQGAATNEKLFFGSGTQLSVL.

The chain couples TRBV19 to TRBJ1-2; D gene ambiguous. Between the trimmed V and J ends, which lost 3 bases and 14 bases, there was a span of 19 bases. CDR1 and CDR2 from the germline V gene are LNHDA and SQIVND (reference sequence). This CDR3 spans 13 amino acids. This chain's CDR3 is CASSIGPGKGETF. In DNA form, the CDR3 reads TGTGCCAGTAGTATCGGGCCGGGAAAAGGCGAAACCTTC.

This clonotype was counted ten times or more. This chain joins TRBV12-3 or TRBV12-4 and TRBJ2-5, with D uncertain. Trimming pared 2 bases from V and 1 base from J, leaving 8 bases between. The CDR3 totals 14 residues. CDR3 nucleotides: TGTGCCAGCAGTTTAACCCAACCCCAAGAGACCCAGTACTTC. This sequence encodes CASSLTQPQETQYF.

This chain joins TRBV12-3 or TRBV12-4 and TRBJ2-5, with 8 bases that match TRBD2. CDR3 length: 14 amino acids. V was pared by 2 bases and J by 4 bases, with 3 bases of the junction left unmatched. The CDR3 DNA reads as TGTGCCAGCAGTTTACTAGCGGGTTTAGAGACCCAGTACTTC. It specifies CASSLLAGLETQYF.

This clonotype was detected ten times or more. This chain joins TRBV6-2 or TRBV6-3 and TRBJ2-7; no clear D. The CDR3 length is 13 residues. Per germline, CDR1 MNHEY and CDR2 SVGEGT. Trimming took 0 bases from V and 4 from J, leaving 7 bases between them. CDR3 region: CASSYSPRYEQYF. DNA for the CDR3: TGTGCCAGCAGTTACTCTCCCAGATACGAGCAGTACTTC.